What follows describes a single T cell receptor (beta chain). Its target is unknown. This sample is drawn from a study of long-term antiretroviral therapy in people with HIV. Study context: Samples collected earliest predate the 2015 immediate-ART recommendation by about a decade. Findings and limits, study-wide: Transplant donor controls retained higher diversity, though diversity increased after ART.

Every one of the donors gave at least one pre-ART PBMC sample and at least two post-ART PBMC samples. The assay, immunoSEQ v3.0, was run at survey level. Assay: immunoSEQ multiplex PCR; the TCRdb copy retains only in-frame clones and omits some. The repertoire includes 25,000 to 35,000 clones, around four fifths of them detected once, and around 10% sits in the top ten. This CDR3 is 14 amino acids long. Trimming took 5 bases from V and 7 from J; bases not matched to a gene: 4. Germline V lookup: CDR1 SGHKS, CDR2 YYEKEE (reference sequence). The receptor comes from a man under 40 with HIV. The genes are TRBV5-5 and TRBJ2-1; TRBD2 matches at 12 bases. The material sequenced was unsorted PBMCs, taken 2.7 to 2.9 years after starting antiretroviral therapy. As DNA, the CDR3 is TGTGCCAGCAGGACTAGCGGGAGTTGGAATGAGCAGTTCTTC. Its translation is CASRTSGSWNEQFF.